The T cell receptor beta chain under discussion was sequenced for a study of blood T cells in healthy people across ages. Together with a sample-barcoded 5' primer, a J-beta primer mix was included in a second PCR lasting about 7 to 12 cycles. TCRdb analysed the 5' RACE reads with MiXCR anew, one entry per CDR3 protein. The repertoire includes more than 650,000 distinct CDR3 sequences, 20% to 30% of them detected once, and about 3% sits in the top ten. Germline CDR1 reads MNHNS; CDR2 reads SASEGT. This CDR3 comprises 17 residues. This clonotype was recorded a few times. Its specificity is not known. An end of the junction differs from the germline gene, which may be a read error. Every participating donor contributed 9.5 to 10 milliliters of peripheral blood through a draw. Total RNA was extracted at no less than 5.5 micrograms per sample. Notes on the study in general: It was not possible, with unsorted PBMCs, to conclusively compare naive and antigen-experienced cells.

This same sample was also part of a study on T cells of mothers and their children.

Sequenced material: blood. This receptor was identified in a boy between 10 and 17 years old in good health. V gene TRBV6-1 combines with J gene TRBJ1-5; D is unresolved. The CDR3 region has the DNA TGCGCCAGCGCGCTCCCCCGGGAGATCCATAGCAATCAGCCCCAGCACTTT. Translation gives CASALPREIHSNQPQHF.